The 11 T cell receptor beta chains reported below all come from one sample, sequenced in a study of blood T cell repertoires in COVID-19. Assay: immunoSEQ multiplex PCR; the TCRdb copy retains only in-frame clones and omits some. The sample yields about 34,000 clones, approximately 91% seen once. The source material was peripheral blood. The receptor set was obtained from a man in his fifties or sixties with active or convalescent COVID-19.

This clone was found once. The V call is TRBV28, the J call TRBJ1-5, with D tentatively TRBD1 (6 bases). The CDR3 is 13 amino acids. Trimming left V 7 bases short and J 6 bases short, with 13 bases between. Per the germline V gene, CDR1 is MDHEN and CDR2 is SYDVKM. CDR3 amino acids: CASKEGEGQPQHF. The CDR3 DNA reads TGTGCCAGCAAAGAGGGGGAAGGTCAGCCCCAGCATTTT.

V gene TRBV30 combines with J gene TRBJ1-1; D possibly corresponds to TRBD1 (5 bases). Trimming removed 3 bases at V and 10 bases at J, with 21 bases between. This CDR3 region has 14 residues. Looked up from germline, CDR1 is GTSNPN and CDR2 is SVGIG (reference sequence). CDR3 in amino acids: CAWRGPGLPEGAFF. The DNA for the CDR3 is TGTGCCTGGAGAGGTCCGGGACTCCCAGAAGGAGCTTTCTTT.

The rearrangement uses TRBV2 and TRBJ1-1, with TRBD1 as a possible D gene (6 bases). From germline, CDR1 is SNHLY and CDR2 FYNNEI. V shed 7 bases and J shed 3 bases, with 18 bases lying between them. The CDR3 is 15 amino acids. The CDR3 region is CASILDSPGDTEAFF. The CDR3, as DNA: TGTGCCAGCATTCTGGACAGCCCCGGGGACACTGAAGCTTTCTTT.

The chain is built from TRBV27 and TRBJ2-1; TRBD1 might be the D (6 bases). V shed 9 bases and J shed 3 bases, with 18 bases lying between them. CDR1 and CDR2 from the germline V gene are MNHEY and SMNVEV (reference sequence). The CDR3 extends over 15 amino acids. The chain's CDR3 is CARHQGSGFYNEQFF. Written as DNA, the CDR3 is TGTGCCAGACATCAGGGGTCCGGTTTCTACAATGAGCAGTTCTTC.

This chain connects TRBV12-3 or TRBV12-4 to TRBJ2-7, with a tentative D call TRBD1 (5 bases). The V gene lost 6 bases and the J gene lost 7 bases, with 16 bases spanning the gap. The CDR3 has 13 residues. The CDR3 loop is CASSLTAPGEQYF. The CDR3 DNA sequence: TGTGCCAGCAGCCTGACAGCACCAGGGGAGCAGTACTTC.

The chain joins TRBV6-5 to TRBJ2-7; 11 bases agree with TRBD1. CDR1 and CDR2 from the germline V gene are MNHEY and SVGAGI. This CDR3 is built from 14 residues. The trim removed 2 bases at V and 3 bases at J, leaving 0 bases unmatched. CDR3 DNA: TGTGCCAGCAGTTACGGGACAGGGGGCTACGAGCAGTACTTC. It yields the protein CASSYGTGGYEQYF.

The rearrangement links TRBV9 to TRBJ2-7, with D possibly being TRBD1 (6 bases). The CDR3 is 14 amino acids. Germline V lookup: CDR1 SGDLS, CDR2 YYNGEE. V lost 0 bases, J lost 2 bases, and 9 bases lay in between. The CDR3 DNA reads TGTGCCAGCAGCGTAGCACAGGGTCCCTACGAGCAGTACTTC. It yields the protein CASSVAQGPYEQYF. Full variable domain (missing parts from reference TRBV9 and TRBJ2-7): DSGVTQTPKHLITATGQRVTLRCSPRSGDLSVYWYQQSLDQGLQFLIQYYNGEERAKGNILERFSAQQFPDLHSELNLSSLELGDSALYFCASSVAQGPYEQYFGPGTRLTVT.

The chain is built from TRBV6-4 and TRBJ1-1; TRBD1 might be the D (5 bases). Per germline, CDR1 MRHNA and CDR2 SNTAGT. This CDR3 spans 14 amino acids. The germline V and J ends were trimmed by 6 bases and 0 bases, with 11 bases remaining between them. The DNA of the CDR3 is TGTGCCAGCAGCCCGACAGCCATGAACACTGAAGCTTTCTTT. It specifies CASSPTAMNTEAFF.

This clone was detected only once. The genes are TRBV11-3 and TRBJ2-1, with a tentative D call TRBD2 (6 bases). V was trimmed by 1 base and J by 0 bases, leaving 13 bases between them. The length of the CDR3 is 17 residues. The V gene's germline CDR1 is SGHNT and CDR2 YENEEA. The CDR3 region is CASSLGPAGSSYNEQFF. The DNA of the CDR3 is TGTGCCAGCAGCTTAGGACCAGCGGGCAGCTCCTACAATGAGCAGTTCTTC.

The DNA of the CDR3 is TGTGCCAGCAGCCCCGGTGGGGTAGCGGGGGGTTTCCCAGAGACCCAGTACTTC. Translating gives CASSPGGVAGGFPETQYF. This chain links TRBV7-9 with TRBJ2-5; 10 bases match TRBD2. CDR3 length equals 18 residues. Germline assignment: CDR1 SEHNR and CDR2 FQNEAQ (reference sequence). J lost 4 bases, V lost 5 bases, and 16 bases had no gene match.

This rearrangement joins TRBV6-5 to TRBJ1-1, with TRBD1 matching over 10 bases. Germline CDR1 is MNHEY and CDR2 is SVGAGI. After removal of 4 bases from V and 5 bases from J, the junction contained 4 bases not matched to a gene. The CDR3 loop spans 14 amino acids. The CDR3 here is CASSLDRGWTEAFF. The CDR3 DNA follows: TGTGCCAGCAGTTTGGACAGGGGGTGGACTGAAGCTTTCTTT.